The 23 T cell receptor beta chains in this list originate from one sample, sequenced in a study of blood T cell repertoires in COVID-19. The repertoire was sequenced with immunoSEQ multiplex PCR; TCRdb's copy has only in-frame clones and lacks some. Among some 390,000 clones listed, around 89% were seen once. Source material: peripheral blood. The receptors here all came from a woman aged 35 to 49 with COVID-19, enrolled during active disease.

This sequence joins TRBV6-4 and TRBJ2-2; 8 bases line up with TRBD1. Trimming took 5 bases from V and 5 from J; bases not matched to a gene: 10. Germline V gene lookup returns CDR1 MRHNA and CDR2 SNTAGT. The CDR3 length is 16 residues. The CDR3: CASSPATGGITGELFF. CDR3 DNA sequence: TGTGCCAGCAGTCCCGCCACAGGGGGGATTACCGGGGAGCTGTTTTTT.

CDR3 bases: TGCGCCAGCAGCTCTGACACGTATAATGAAAAACTGTTTTTT. Translating it yields CASSSDTYNEKLFF. This sequence joins TRBV5-1 and TRBJ1-4; D is undetermined. The CDR3 length is 14 residues. Trimming cost V 3 bases and J 4 bases, with 10 bases left between them. The germline gives CDR1 SGHRS, CDR2 YFSETQ.

The rearrangement links TRBV5-1 to TRBJ2-6; D might be TRBD1 (6 bases). Trimming stripped 4 bases from V and 0 bases from J, with 11 bases between. The CDR3 is 16 residues long. Germline V gene data show CDR1 as SGHRS and CDR2 as YFSETQ. CDR3 coding DNA: TGCGCCAGCAGCCCCCGACAGGACTCTGGGGCCAACGTCCTGACTTTC. Translating it yields CASSPRQDSGANVLTF.

The rearrangement links TRBV5-5 to TRBJ1-1; D uncertain. Per germline, CDR1 SGHKS and CDR2 YYEKEE (reference sequence). There are 13 residues in the CDR3. V lost 4 bases, J lost 1 base, and 8 bases lay in between. The CDR3: CASSLTGNTEAFF. CDR3 in DNA: TGTGCCAGCAGCCTCACGGGGAACACTGAAGCTTTCTTT.

The V and J genes are TRBV2 and TRBJ1-4, with TRBD1 identical over 7 bases. Trimming cost V 6 bases and J 5 bases; bases outside gene matches: 9. The germline CDR1 and CDR2 sequences are SNHLY and FYNNEI. This CDR3 has 15 residues. The CDR3 DNA reads as TGTGCCAGCAGGGATGGACAGGTTTGGAATGAAAAACTGTTTTTT. Translation: CASRDGQVWNEKLFF.

The chain links TRBV18 to TRBJ1-1; weak D call: TRBD1 (5 bases). This CDR3 is built from 16 residues. V lost 0 bases to trimming and J lost 4 bases, with 15 bases between them. Germline V gives CDR1 KGHSH, CDR2 LQKENI. The CDR3 loop is CASSPPSRGSSTEAFF. For the CDR3, the DNA is TGTGCCAGCTCACCACCCTCCCGGGGGTCGAGCACTGAAGCTTTCTTT.

The genes are TRBV7-2 and TRBJ1-1; D perhaps matches TRBD1 (6 bases). Trimming pared 2 bases from V and 5 bases from J, leaving 15 bases between. Germline-derived CDR1 and CDR2 are SGHTA and FQGNSA. The CDR3 consists of 15 residues. The chain's CDR3 is CASSLIQGPGTEAFF. Written as DNA, the CDR3 is TGTGCCAGCAGCTTAATCCAGGGGCCCGGGACTGAAGCTTTCTTT.

This chain uses TRBV5-1 with TRBJ1-1; D might be TRBD1 (6 bases). This CDR3 has 16 amino acids. The germline gives CDR1 SGHRS, CDR2 YFSETQ. V was cut by 0 bases and J by 0 bases, with 12 bases left in between. Here the CDR3 reads CASSLAVTGMNTEAFF. CDR3 nucleotide sequence: TGCGCCAGCAGCTTGGCCGTGACAGGTATGAACACTGAAGCTTTCTTT.

CDR3 in DNA: TGCGCCAGCACCCGGGATAGCACAGATACGCAGTATTTT. As protein: CASTRDSTDTQYF. The V gene is TRBV23-1, the J gene TRBJ2-3, with D possibly matching TRBD2 (5 bases). TRBV23-1 is flagged as an ORF with uncertain function. The CDR3 runs to 13 residues. Trimming pared 7 bases from V and 0 bases from J, leaving 8 bases between.

V and J are TRBV7-6 and TRBJ1-3; D ambiguous. The CDR3 consists of 16 residues. The germline CDR1 and CDR2 sequences are SGHVS and FNYEAQ. V was trimmed by 0 bases and J by 1 base, leaving 10 bases between them. The CDR3 region is CASSLALASSGNTIYF. Written as DNA, the CDR3 is TGTGCCAGCAGCTTAGCTTTGGCTAGTTCTGGAAACACCATATATTTT.

The rearrangement links TRBV19 to TRBJ1-2; 7 nucleotides match TRBD1. V lost 1 base, J lost 3 bases, and 5 bases stayed unmatched. This CDR3 comprises 15 residues. Looked up from germline, CDR1 is LNHDA and CDR2 is SQIVND (reference sequence). The CDR3 DNA follows: TGTGCCAGTAGTATAGGACAGGGAGTCCACTATGGCTACACCTTC. The encoded protein is CASSIGQGVHYGYTF.

This clone was recorded only once. In DNA form, the CDR3 reads TGTGCCAGCAAGACTAGCGGGTCCCCGCGGGAGACCCAGTACTTC. Amino acid sequence: CASKTSGSPRETQYF. The gene calls are TRBV2 and TRBJ2-5; 10 bases match TRBD2. The CDR3 has 15 residues. After removal of 7 bases from V and 5 bases from J, the junction contained 10 bases not matched to a gene. Germline V CDR1 and CDR2: SNHLY, FYNNEI.

This chain uses TRBV24-1 with TRBJ2-1; perhaps TRBD1 as D (5 bases). Germline CDR1 is KGHDR and CDR2 is SFDVKD. CDR3 length: 16 amino acids. Trimming cost V 4 bases and J 4 bases, with 16 bases left between them. CDR3 nucleotides: TGTGCCACCAGTGACCCTGTGCAGAGACAGTACAATGAGCAGTTCTTC. Its protein is CATSDPVQRQYNEQFF.

This clone was picked up a small number of times. The chain carries TRBV11-2 and TRBJ2-1, with D possibly matching TRBD2 (6 bases). This CDR3 comprises 13 residues. The germline V gene has CDR1 SGHAT and CDR2 FQNNGV. The V and J ends lost 6 bases and 8 bases respectively, with 14 bases between them. CDR3 nucleotide sequence: TGTGCCAGCAGTAGAACTAGCTCCGATGAGCAGTTCTTC. Encoded protein: CASSRTSSDEQFF.

This chain uses TRBV6-2 or TRBV6-3 with TRBJ1-1, with D possibly matching TRBD1 (5 bases). V lost 0 bases and J 5 bases, leaving 10 bases between the germline ends. This CDR3 is 14 amino acids long. Germline V lookup: CDR1 MNHEY, CDR2 SVGEGT. The CDR3 DNA follows: TGTGCCAGCAGTTACTCGAAACGGGGGACTGAAGCTTTCTTT. It encodes CASSYSKRGTEAFF.

J is TRBJ2-3 and V is TRBV2; 8 nucleotides align to TRBD1. Germline V gene sequence: CDR1 SNHLY, CDR2 FYNNEI. This CDR3 has 16 amino acids. The J segment lost 3 bases and the V segment lost 2 bases, leaving 7 bases of the junction unmatched. CDR3 DNA sequence: TGTGCCAGCAGTGAAAGACAGGGGTTTTCAACAGATACGCAGTATTTT. This sequence encodes CASSERQGFSTDTQYF.

In this sample, this clone turned up once. The V gene is TRBV4-3, the J gene TRBJ1-1; D ambiguous. Trimming left V 0 bases short and J 11 bases short, with 13 bases between. This CDR3 comprises 13 residues. The V gene's germline CDR1 is LGHNA and CDR2 YSLEER. CDR3 loop: CASSQERFGEAFF. The CDR3 DNA sequence: TGCGCCAGCAGCCAAGAAAGGTTTGGGGAGGCTTTCTTT.

The chain employs TRBV30 and TRBJ1-6, with no clear D. V shed 0 bases and J shed 1 base, with 7 bases lying between them. Germline V CDR1 and CDR2: GTSNPN, SVGIG (reference sequence). The CDR3 length is 15 residues. The CDR3 sequence: CAWSVRGSYNSPLHF. The CDR3, as DNA: TGTGCCTGGAGTGTACGGGGTTCCTATAATTCACCCCTCCACTTT.

The V gene is TRBV2, the J gene TRBJ1-2, with TRBD1 matching 7 bases. The length of the CDR3 is 15 residues. The germline V gene encodes CDR1 SNHLY and CDR2 FYNNEI. J gave up 8 bases and V 2 bases, and 11 bases lay outside the gene matches. The CDR3 DNA reads TGTGCCAGCAGTGAATACGGGACAGCCCCAGGAGGCTACACCTTC. It is translated as CASSEYGTAPGGYTF.

V and J are TRBV7-2 and TRBJ1-5; perhaps TRBD1 as D (6 bases). V lost 1 base and J 5 bases, leaving 9 bases between the germline ends. The length of the CDR3 is 14 residues. The germline gives CDR1 SGHTA, CDR2 FQGNSA. CDR3 in amino acids: CASSLEGGDQPQHF. The DNA for the CDR3 is TGTGCCAGCAGCTTAGAGGGGGGGGATCAGCCCCAGCATTTT.

The rearrangement links TRBV15 to TRBJ2-1, with a possible D match to TRBD2 (6 bases). The V gene lost 1 base and the J gene lost 4 bases, with 14 bases spanning the gap. This CDR3 has 16 amino acids. Germline loops: CDR1 LNHNV, CDR2 YYDKDF (reference sequence). The CDR3 bases are TGTGCCACCAGCAGAGGCTTGGCGGGAAAGTACAATGAGCAGTTCTTC. This encodes CATSRGLAGKYNEQFF.

This clone has only one observation. This chain links TRBV27 with TRBJ2-2; TRBD2 aligns across 12 bases. CDR3 length: 17 residues. Germline V gene lookup returns CDR1 MNHEY and CDR2 SMNVEV (reference sequence). The trim removed 3 bases at V and 7 bases at J, leaving 9 bases unmatched. Here the CDR3 DNA reads TGTGCCAGCAGTTTTCTAGCGGGAGGGTTCGGGTTCGGGGAGCTGTTTTTT. This codes for CASSFLAGGFGFGELFF.

This clone came up a few times. The chain has TRBV30 and TRBJ1-5, with D possibly matching TRBD1 (5 bases). The CDR3 is 15 amino acids. Germline lookup yields CDR1 GTSNPN and CDR2 SVGIG (reference sequence). V gave up 1 base and J gave up 4 bases, with 14 bases separating them. DNA of the CDR3: TGTGCCTGGAGTGGGGGGGGATTGGAAAATCAGCCCCAGCATTTT. Amino acid sequence: CAWSGGGLENQPQHF.